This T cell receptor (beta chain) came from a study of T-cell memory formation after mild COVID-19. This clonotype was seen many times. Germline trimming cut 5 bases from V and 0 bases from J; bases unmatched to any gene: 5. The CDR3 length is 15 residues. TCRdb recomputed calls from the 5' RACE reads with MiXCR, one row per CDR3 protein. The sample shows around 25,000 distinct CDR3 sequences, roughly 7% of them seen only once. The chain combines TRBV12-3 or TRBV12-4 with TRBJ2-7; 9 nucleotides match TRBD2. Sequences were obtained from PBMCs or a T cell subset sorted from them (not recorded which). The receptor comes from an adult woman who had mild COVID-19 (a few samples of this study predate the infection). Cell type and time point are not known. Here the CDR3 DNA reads TGTGCCAGCAGTCCAATAGCGGGGGACTCCTACGAGCAGTACTTC. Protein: CASSPIAGDSYEQYF.